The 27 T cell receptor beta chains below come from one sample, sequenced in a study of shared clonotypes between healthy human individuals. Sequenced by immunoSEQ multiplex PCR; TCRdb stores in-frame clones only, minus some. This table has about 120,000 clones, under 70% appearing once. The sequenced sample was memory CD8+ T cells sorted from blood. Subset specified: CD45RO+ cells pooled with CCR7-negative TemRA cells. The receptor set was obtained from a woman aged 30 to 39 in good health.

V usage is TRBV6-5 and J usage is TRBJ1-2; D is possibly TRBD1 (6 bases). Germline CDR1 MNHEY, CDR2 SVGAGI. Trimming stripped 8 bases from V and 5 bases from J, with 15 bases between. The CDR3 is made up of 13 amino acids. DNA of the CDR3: TGTGCCAGCTGCCCTCGGGGACATTATGGCTACACCTTC. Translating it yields CASCPRGHYGYTF.

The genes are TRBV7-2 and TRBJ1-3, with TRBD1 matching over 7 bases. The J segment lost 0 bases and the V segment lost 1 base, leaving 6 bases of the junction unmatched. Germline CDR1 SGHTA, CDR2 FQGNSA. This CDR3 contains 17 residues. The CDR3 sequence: CASSLVWYRGSGNTIYF. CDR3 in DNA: TGTGCCAGCAGCTTAGTTTGGTACAGGGGCTCTGGAAACACCATATATTTT. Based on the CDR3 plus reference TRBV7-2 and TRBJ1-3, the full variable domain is GAGVSQSPSNKVTEKGKDVELRCDPISGHTALYWYRQSLGQGLEFLIYFQGNSAPDKSGLPSDRFSAERTGGSVSTLTIQRTQQEDSAVYLCASSLVWYRGSGNTIYFGEGSWLTVV.

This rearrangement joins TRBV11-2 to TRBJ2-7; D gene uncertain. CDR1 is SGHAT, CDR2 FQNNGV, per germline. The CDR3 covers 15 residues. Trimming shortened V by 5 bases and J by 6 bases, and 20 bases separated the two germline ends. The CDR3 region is CASSTQKGRWSEQYF. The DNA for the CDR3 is TGTGCCAGCAGCACCCAAAAAGGCAGGTGGAGCGAGCAGTACTTC.

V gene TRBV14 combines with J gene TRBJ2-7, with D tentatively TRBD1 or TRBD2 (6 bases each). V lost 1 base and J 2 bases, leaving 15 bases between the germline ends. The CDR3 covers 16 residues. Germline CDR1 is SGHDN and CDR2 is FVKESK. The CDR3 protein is CASSQAGIGGPYEQYF. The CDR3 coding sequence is TGTGCCAGCAGCCAAGCGGGAATAGGGGGGCCCTACGAGCAGTACTTC.

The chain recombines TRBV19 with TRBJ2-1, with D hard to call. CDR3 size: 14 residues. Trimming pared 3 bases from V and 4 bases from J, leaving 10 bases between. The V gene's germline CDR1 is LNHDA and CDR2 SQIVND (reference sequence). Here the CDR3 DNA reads TGTGCCAGTAGTATTTGGGCGGCTTACAATGAGCAGTTCTTC. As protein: CASSIWAAYNEQFF.

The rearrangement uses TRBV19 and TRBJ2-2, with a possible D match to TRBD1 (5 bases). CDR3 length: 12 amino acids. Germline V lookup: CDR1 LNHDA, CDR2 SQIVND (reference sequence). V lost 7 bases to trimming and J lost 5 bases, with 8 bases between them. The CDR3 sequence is CASMGQTGELFF. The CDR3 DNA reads TGTGCCAGTATGGGGCAGACCGGGGAGCTGTTTTTT.

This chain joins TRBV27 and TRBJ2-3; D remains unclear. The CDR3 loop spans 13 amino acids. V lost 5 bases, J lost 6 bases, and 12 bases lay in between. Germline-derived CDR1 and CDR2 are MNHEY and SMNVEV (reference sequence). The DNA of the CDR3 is TGTGCCAGCAGTCCCCCCCAGCCGGATACGCAGTATTTT. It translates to CASSPPQPDTQYF.

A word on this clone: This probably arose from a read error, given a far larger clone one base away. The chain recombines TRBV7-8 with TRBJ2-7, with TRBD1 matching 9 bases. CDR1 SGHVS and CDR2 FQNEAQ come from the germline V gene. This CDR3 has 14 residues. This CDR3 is CTSSLTQGADEQYF. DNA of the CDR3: TGTACCAGCAGTCTCACACAGGGGGCTGACGAGCAGTACTTC.

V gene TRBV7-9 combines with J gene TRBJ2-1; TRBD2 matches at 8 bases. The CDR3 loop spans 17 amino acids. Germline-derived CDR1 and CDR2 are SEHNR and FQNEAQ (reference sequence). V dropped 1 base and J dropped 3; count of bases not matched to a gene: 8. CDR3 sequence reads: CASSLENGGRFYNEQFF. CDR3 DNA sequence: TGTGCCAGCAGCTTAGAAAATGGCGGGAGGTTCTACAATGAGCAGTTCTTC.

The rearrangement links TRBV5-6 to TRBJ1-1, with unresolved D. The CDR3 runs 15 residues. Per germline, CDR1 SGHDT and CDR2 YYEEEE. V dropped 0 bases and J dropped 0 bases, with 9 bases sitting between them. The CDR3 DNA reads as TGTGCCAGCAGCTTGGAACGGAACATGAACACTGAAGCTTTCTTT. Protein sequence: CASSLERNMNTEAFF.

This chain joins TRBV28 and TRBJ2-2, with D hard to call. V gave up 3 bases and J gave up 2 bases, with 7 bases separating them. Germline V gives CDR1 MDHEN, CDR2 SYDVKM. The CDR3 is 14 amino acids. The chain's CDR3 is CASSFGPNTGELFF. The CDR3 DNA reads TGTGCCAGCAGTTTCGGGCCAAACACCGGGGAGCTGTTTTTT.

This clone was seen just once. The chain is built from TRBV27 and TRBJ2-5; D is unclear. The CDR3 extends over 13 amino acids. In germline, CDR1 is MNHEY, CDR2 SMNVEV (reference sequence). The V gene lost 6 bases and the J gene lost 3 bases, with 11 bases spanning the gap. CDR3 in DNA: TGTGCCAGCAGAGAGGCTCGTGAAGAGACCCAGTACTTC. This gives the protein CASREAREETQYF.

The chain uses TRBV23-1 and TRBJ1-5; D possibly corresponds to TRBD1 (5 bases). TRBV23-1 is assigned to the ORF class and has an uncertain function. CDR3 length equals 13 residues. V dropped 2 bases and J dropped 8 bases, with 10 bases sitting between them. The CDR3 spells CASSQGGSEPQHF. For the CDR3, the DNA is TGCGCCAGCAGTCAAGGGGGGTCGGAGCCCCAGCATTTT.

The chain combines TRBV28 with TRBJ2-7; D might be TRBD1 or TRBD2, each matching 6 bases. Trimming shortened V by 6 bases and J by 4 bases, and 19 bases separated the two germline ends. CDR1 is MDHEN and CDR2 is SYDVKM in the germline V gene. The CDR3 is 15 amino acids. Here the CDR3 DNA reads TGTGCCAGCAGCCTCGGGGGAGCCAGGGGATACGAGCAGTACTTC. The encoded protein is CASSLGGARGYEQYF.

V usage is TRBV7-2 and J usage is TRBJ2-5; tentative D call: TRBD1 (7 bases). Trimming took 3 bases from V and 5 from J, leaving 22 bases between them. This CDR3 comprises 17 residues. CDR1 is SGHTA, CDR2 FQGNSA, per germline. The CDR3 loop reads CASSFLLSSGGRETQYF. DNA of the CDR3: TGTGCCAGCAGCTTTCTACTATCATCAGGGGGGAGGGAGACCCAGTACTTC.

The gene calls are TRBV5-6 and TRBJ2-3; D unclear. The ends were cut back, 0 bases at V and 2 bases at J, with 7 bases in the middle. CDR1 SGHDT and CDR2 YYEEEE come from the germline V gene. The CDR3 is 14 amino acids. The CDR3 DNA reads TGTGCCAGCAGCTTGGTGAGGACCACAGATACGCAGTATTTT. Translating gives CASSLVRTTDTQYF.

The chain's CDR3 is CASSEVPGLSYNEQFF. DNA for the CDR3: TGTGCCAGCAGTGAAGTACCGGGTCTCTCCTACAATGAGCAGTTCTTC. V gene TRBV6-1 combines with J gene TRBJ2-1; D not certain. CDR1 and CDR2 from the germline V gene are MNHNS and SASEGT. The CDR3 covers 16 residues. V was cut by 1 base and J by 0 bases, with 10 bases left in between.

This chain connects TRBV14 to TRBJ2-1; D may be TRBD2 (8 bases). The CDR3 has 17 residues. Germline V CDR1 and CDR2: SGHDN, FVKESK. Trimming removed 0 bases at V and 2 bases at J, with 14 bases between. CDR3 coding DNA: TGTGCCAGCAGCCAAGACGGTAGCGGGACAGCCTACAATGAGCAGTTCTTC. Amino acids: CASSQDGSGTAYNEQFF.

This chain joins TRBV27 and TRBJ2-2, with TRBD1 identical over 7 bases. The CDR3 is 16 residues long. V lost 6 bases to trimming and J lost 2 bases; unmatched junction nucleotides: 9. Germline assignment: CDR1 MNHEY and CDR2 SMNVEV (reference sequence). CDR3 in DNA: TGTGCCAGCAGGGACAGGCTCGCAGAAAACACCGGGGAGCTGTTTTTT. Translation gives CASRDRLAENTGELFF.

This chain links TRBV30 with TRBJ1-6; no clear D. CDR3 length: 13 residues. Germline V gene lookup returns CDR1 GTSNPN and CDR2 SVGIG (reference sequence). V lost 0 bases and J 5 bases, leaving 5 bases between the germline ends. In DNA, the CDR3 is TGTGCCTGGAGTGTTGCGGATAATTCACCCCTCCACTTT. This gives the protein CAWSVADNSPLHF.

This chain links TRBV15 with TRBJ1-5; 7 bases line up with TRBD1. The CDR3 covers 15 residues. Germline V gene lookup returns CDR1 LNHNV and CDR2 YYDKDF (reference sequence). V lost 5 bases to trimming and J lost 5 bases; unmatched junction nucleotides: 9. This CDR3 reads CATSSRTGIYQPQHF. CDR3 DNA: TGTGCCACCAGCTCTAGGACAGGCATCTATCAGCCCCAGCATTTT.

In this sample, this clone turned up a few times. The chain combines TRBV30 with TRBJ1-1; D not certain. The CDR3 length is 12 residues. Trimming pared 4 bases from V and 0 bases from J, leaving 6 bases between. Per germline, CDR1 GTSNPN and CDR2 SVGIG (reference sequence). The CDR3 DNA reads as TGTGCCTGGATTTGGATGAACACTGAAGCTTTCTTT. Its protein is CAWIWMNTEAFF.

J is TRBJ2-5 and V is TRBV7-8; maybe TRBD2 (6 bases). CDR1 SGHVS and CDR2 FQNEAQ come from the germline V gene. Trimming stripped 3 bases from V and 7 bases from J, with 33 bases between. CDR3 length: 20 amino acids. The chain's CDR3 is CASSFEWVQNEWGRWGTQYF. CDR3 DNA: TGTGCCAGCAGCTTTGAGTGGGTCCAGAATGAATGGGGGAGGTGGGGGACCCAGTACTTC.

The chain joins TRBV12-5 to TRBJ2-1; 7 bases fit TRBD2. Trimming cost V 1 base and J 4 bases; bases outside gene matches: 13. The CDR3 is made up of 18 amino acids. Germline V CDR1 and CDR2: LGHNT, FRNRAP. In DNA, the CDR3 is TGTGCTAGTGGTTTGGCCCTCCCTGTCGCTAGCGGATACAATGAGCAGTTCTTC. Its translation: CASGLALPVASGYNEQFF.

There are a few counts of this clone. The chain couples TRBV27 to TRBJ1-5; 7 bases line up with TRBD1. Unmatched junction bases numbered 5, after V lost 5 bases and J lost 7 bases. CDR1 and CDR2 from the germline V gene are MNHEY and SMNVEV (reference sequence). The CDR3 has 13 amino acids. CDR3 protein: CASSATGEQPQHF. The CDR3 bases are TGTGCCAGCAGTGCTACAGGGGAGCAGCCCCAGCATTTT.

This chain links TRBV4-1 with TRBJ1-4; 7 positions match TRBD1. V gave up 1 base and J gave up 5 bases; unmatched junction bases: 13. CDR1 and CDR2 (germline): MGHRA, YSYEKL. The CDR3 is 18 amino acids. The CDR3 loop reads CASSQVFKQGQGNEKLFF. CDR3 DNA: TGCGCCAGCAGCCAAGTTTTCAAACAGGGGCAAGGGAATGAAAAACTGTTTTTT.

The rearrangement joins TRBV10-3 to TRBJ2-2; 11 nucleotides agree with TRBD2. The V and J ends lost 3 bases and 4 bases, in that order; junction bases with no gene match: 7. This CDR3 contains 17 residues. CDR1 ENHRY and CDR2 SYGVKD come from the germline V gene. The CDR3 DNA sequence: TGTGCCATCAGTGATGAACTAGCGGGAGTTACCACCGGGGAGCTGTTTTTT. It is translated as CAISDELAGVTTGELFF.